Listed below are T cell receptor beta chains from one sample, sequenced in a study of cytotoxic CD8 clonotypes in ibrutinib-treated CLL. Using immunoSEQ multiplex PCR, the repertoire was profiled, and TCRdb retains in-frame clones only, with some absent. The sample holds roughly 100,000 clones, about 78% seen once. The sample in question was PBMCs, obtained after 12 months of ibrutinib treatment. The source of these receptors is a human donor with chronic lymphocytic leukemia. The conserved cysteine and the conserved F or W are not part of the CDR3 here. The order of the fields is J gene, V gene, CDR3 protein.

j_call: TRBJ2-7
v_call: TRBV5-1
cdr3_aa: ASSLVINDEQY

j_call: TRBJ2-5
v_call: TRBV6-6
cdr3_aa: ASRTGSRETQY

j_call: TRBJ2-2
v_call: TRBV29-1
cdr3_aa: SAYRQTGELF

j_call: TRBJ2-7
v_call: TRBV6-5
cdr3_aa: ASRNGLAGWYEQY

j_call: TRBJ2-7
v_call: TRBV23-1
cdr3_aa: ASRLPGQGLSYEQY

j_call: TRBJ2-1
v_call: TRBV7-9
cdr3_aa: ASSLSGGRSYNEQF

j_call: TRBJ2-1
v_call: TRBV5-1
cdr3_aa: ASSPEGGGHNEQF

j_call: TRBJ2-1
v_call: TRBV28
cdr3_aa: ASSLSHYNEQF

j_call: TRBJ2-4
v_call: TRBV19
cdr3_aa: ASSFSGTGENIQY

j_call: TRBJ1-1
v_call: TRBV4-1
cdr3_aa: ASSQGRGGDRDTEAF

j_call: TRBJ2-3
v_call: TRBV5-6
cdr3_aa: ASSFLRPGYGTDTQY

j_call: TRBJ2-1
v_call: TRBV4-2
cdr3_aa: ASSQAGDYNEQF

j_call: TRBJ2-7
v_call: TRBV7-9
cdr3_aa: ASSPPGRISYEQY

j_call: TRBJ1-1
v_call: TRBV5-6
cdr3_aa: ASRRQNTEAF

j_call: TRBJ2-3
v_call: TRBV5-1
cdr3_aa: ASSSFRLAYVDTQY

j_call: TRBJ2-3
v_call: TRBV4-2
cdr3_aa: ASSPSHWLDTQY

j_call: TRBJ1-1
v_call: TRBV7-2
cdr3_aa: ASSLSRGGTEAF

j_call: TRBJ2-2
v_call: TRBV2
cdr3_aa: ATPRLANTGELF

j_call: TRBJ2-1
v_call: TRBV14
cdr3_aa: ASSPTGDEQF

j_call: TRBJ2-7
v_call: TRBV7-9
cdr3_aa: ASSREVYEQY

j_call: TRBJ1-5
v_call: TRBV2
cdr3_aa: ASSDVGQPQH

j_call: TRBJ2-2
v_call: TRBV7-9
cdr3_aa: ASSPTGTAPTGELF